These 20 T cell receptor beta chains came from one sample sequenced in a study of T cell repertoires in cytomegalovirus infection. No antigen is known for these receptors. MiXCR, run by TCRdb on the reads, gives a single entry per CDR3 protein. The sample shows about 570,000 distinct CDR3 sequences, approximately 40% of them seen only once. Sequenced here: cultured PBMCs, sampled from culture after CMV antigen stimulation. These TCRs come from a human donor in good health (CMV status not recorded). Some clones in this sample may be carry-over from other donors' samples.

The chain uses TRBV20-1 and TRBJ2-3; TRBD2 agrees at 10 bases. CDR1 and CDR2 from the germline V gene are DFQATT and SNEGSKA (reference sequence). With V trimmed by 5 bases and J by 4 bases, 6 bases remained unmatched. The CDR3 has 14 residues. Here the CDR3 DNA reads TGCAGTGCTGGGCAAGCGGGGGGGTCAGATACGCAGTATTTT. Protein: CSAGQAGGSDTQYF.

This clonotype was counted between two and nine times. The chain carries TRBV7-9 and TRBJ2-7; D gene ambiguous. This CDR3 is built from 14 residues. Trimming left V 0 bases short and J 2 bases short, with 8 bases between. Germline CDR1 reads SEHNR; CDR2 reads FQNEAQ (reference sequence). The chain's CDR3 is CASSLALGPYEQYF. CDR3 coding DNA: TGTGCCAGCAGCTTAGCTCTGGGTCCCTACGAGCAGTACTTC.

The CDR3 here is CASSQQNTEAFF. CDR3 DNA: TGTGCCAGCAGCCAACAGAACACTGAAGCTTTCTTT. The V gene is TRBV7-9, the J gene TRBJ1-1; D remains unclear. V shed 5 bases and J shed 1 base, with 5 bases lying between them. The CDR3 has 12 amino acids. Looked up from germline, CDR1 is SEHNR and CDR2 is FQNEAQ (reference sequence).

The table lists this clonotype with a count of one. The chain employs TRBV5-6 and TRBJ1-5, with 9 bases that match TRBD1. Germline V gene lookup returns CDR1 SGHDT and CDR2 YYEEEE. The CDR3 totals 19 residues. Unmatched junction bases numbered 14, after V lost 4 bases and J lost 0 bases. CDR3 residues: CASSRTTGGPGYSNQPQHF. As DNA, the CDR3 is TGTGCCAGCAGCCGGACGACAGGGGGTCCGGGCTATAGCAATCAGCCCCAGCATTTT.

This clonotype has more than one count but fewer than ten. The V call is TRBV7-2, the J call TRBJ1-1; D may be TRBD1 (5 bases). The CDR3 is made up of 10 amino acids. V was clipped by 11 bases and J by 7 bases, with 11 bases between them. CDR1 and CDR2 from the germline V gene are SGHTA and FQGNSA. CDR3 residues: CAARAVEAFF. CDR3 nucleotides: TGTGCCGCCAGGGCTGTTGAAGCTTTCTTT. Combining the CDR3 with reference TRBV7-2 and TRBJ1-1 gives the whole variable domain GAGVSQSPSNKVTEKGKDVELRCDPISGHTALYWYRQSLGQGLEFLIYFQGNSAPDKSGLPSDRFSAERTGGSVSTLTIQRTQQEDSAVYLCAARAVEAFFGQGTRLTVV.

In its sample, this clonotype was seen a few times. The gene calls are TRBV6-1 and TRBJ1-4; maybe TRBD1 (6 bases). Germline V CDR1 and CDR2: MNHNS, SASEGT. This CDR3 has 16 amino acids. The V gene lost 5 bases and the J gene lost 2 bases, with 15 bases spanning the gap. The CDR3 reads CASSYLAGATNEKLFF. The CDR3 coding sequence is TGTGCCAGCAGTTACCTTGCGGGGGCGACTAATGAAAAACTGTTTTTT.

The count of this clonotype is one. The chain carries TRBV2 and TRBJ2-5; 9 nucleotides match TRBD2. The V and J ends lost 7 bases and 4 bases, in that order; junction bases with no gene match: 7. The CDR3 covers 14 residues. Germline CDR1 SNHLY, CDR2 FYNNEI. DNA of the CDR3: TGTGCCAGCATTCGCGGGAGGGCCGTAGAGACCCAGTACTTC. Translating it yields CASIRGRAVETQYF.

J is TRBJ1-5 and V is TRBV6-2 or TRBV6-3; 9 nucleotides line up with TRBD1. The CDR3 sequence is 13 residues long. The junction had 5 bases not matched to a gene; V was cut back by 8 bases and J by 6 bases. Germline CDR1 is MNHEY and CDR2 is SVGEGT. The CDR3 DNA reads as TGTGCCAGCGGCCCGGACAGGGGTCAGCCCCAGCATTTT. This codes for CASGPDRGQPQHF.

V is TRBV28 and J is TRBJ1-4; tentatively, D is TRBD1 (5 bases). This CDR3 spans 16 amino acids. The germline V and J ends were trimmed by 6 bases and 10 bases, with 24 bases remaining between them. Germline CDR1 and CDR2: MDHEN and SYDVKM. Written as DNA, the CDR3 is TGTGCCAGCAGCGTCTCTACCCCGGGACTACTAGGAAAACTGTTTTTT. Amino acid sequence: CASSVSTPGLLGKLFF.

This clonotype was observed a handful of times. V gene TRBV7-9 combines with J gene TRBJ1-5, with 9 nucleotides matching TRBD1. Germline V CDR1 and CDR2: SEHNR, FQNEAQ (reference sequence). Trimming removed 1 base from V and 1 base from J; junction bases left unmatched: 5. This CDR3 comprises 17 residues. CDR3 loop: CASSLGQGGGSNQPQHF. CDR3 in DNA: TGTGCCAGCAGCTTAGGACAGGGGGGAGGCAGCAATCAGCCCCAGCATTTT. The full variable domain, in which reference TRBV7-9 and TRBJ1-5 provide the parts outside the CDR3, is DTGVSQNPRHKITKRGQNVTFRCDPISEHNRLYWYRQTLGQGPEFLTYFQNEAQLEKSRLLSDRFSAERPKGSFSTLEIQRTEQGDSAMYLCASSLGQGGGSNQPQHFGDGTRLSIL.

This chain links TRBV7-9 with TRBJ1-1, with unresolved D. V was pared by 4 bases and J by 2 bases, with 8 bases between. Germline values: CDR1 SEHNR, CDR2 FQNEAQ (reference sequence). This CDR3 has 13 residues. CDR3: CASSSYSNTEAFF. Here the CDR3 DNA reads TGTGCCAGCAGCTCTTATAGCAACACTGAAGCTTTCTTT.

The chain is built from TRBV19 and TRBJ1-5, with D uncertain. Germline V gene sequence: CDR1 LNHDA, CDR2 SQIVND (reference sequence). The CDR3 is 15 residues long. The V and J ends lost 0 bases and 1 base respectively, with 7 bases between them. CDR3 loop: CASSIDPASNQPQHF. The CDR3 DNA reads as TGTGCCAGTAGTATAGATCCGGCCAGCAATCAGCCCCAGCATTTT. Complete variable domain (other parts from reference TRBV19 and TRBJ1-5): DGGITQSPKYLFRKEGQNVTLSCEQNLNHDAMYWYRQDPGQGLRLIYYSQIVNDFQKGDIAEGYSVSREKKESFPLTVTSAQKNPTAFYLCASSIDPASNQPQHFGDGTRLSIL.

The genes are TRBV4-1 and TRBJ2-5, with TRBD1 identical over 8 bases. The CDR3 is 14 amino acids. The V segment lost 0 bases and the J segment 8 bases; nucleotides outside the gene matches: 5. The germline V gene has CDR1 MGHRA and CDR2 YSYEKL. CDR3 nucleotide sequence: TGCGCCAGCAGCCAAGAGGTGACAGGGGAAACCCAGTACTTC. As protein: CASSQEVTGETQYF.

This rearrangement joins TRBV7-9 to TRBJ2-7, with TRBD1 matching 9 bases. Germline trimming cut 3 bases from V and 3 bases from J; bases unmatched to any gene: 6. The CDR3 covers 15 residues. Germline CDR1 is SEHNR and CDR2 is FQNEAQ (reference sequence). CDR3 coding DNA: TGTGCCAGCAGCTTCACGGGACAGGGCTTCTACGAGCAGTACTTC. This gives the protein CASSFTGQGFYEQYF.

This chain joins TRBV7-4 and TRBJ1-6, with TRBD1 as a possible D gene (5 bases). Germline V gene data show CDR1 as SGHVT and CDR2 as SQSDAQ. The CDR3 contains 14 residues. Trimming pared 3 bases from V and 7 bases from J, leaving 10 bases between. The CDR3 sequence is CASSFIRANSPLHF. DNA for the CDR3: TGTGCCAGCAGCTTCATCAGGGCGAATTCACCCCTCCACTTT.

In the case of this clonotype: Relative to the germline gene, one junction end is altered; a read error may explain this. The chain links TRBV6-1 to TRBJ1-2; no clear D. Germline V gene sequence: CDR1 MNHNS, CDR2 SASEGT. There are 11 residues in the CDR3. The CDR3 sequence is CASDFTADFRF. The CDR3 DNA reads TGTGCCAGCGATTTCACTGCTGACTTCCGCTTC.

The sample holds a few counts of this clonotype. The rearrangement uses TRBV5-6 and TRBJ1-2, with TRBD1 matching 8 bases. The V gene's germline CDR1 is SGHDT and CDR2 YYEEEE. The CDR3 totals 15 residues. V shed 4 bases and J 4 bases; nucleotides not matched to a gene: 9. The CDR3 loop is CASSPYTGQGYGYTF. CDR3 bases: TGTGCCAGCAGCCCCTATACCGGACAGGGCTATGGCTACACCTTC.

The J gene is TRBJ2-7, the V gene TRBV19; D unresolved. Trimming took 3 bases from V and 4 from J, leaving 25 bases between them. This CDR3 contains 18 residues. The germline CDR1 and CDR2 sequences are LNHDA and SQIVND (reference sequence). The DNA for the CDR3 is TGTGCCAGTAGTATTAGTGTCAACCCAACAGCAGGAGAGTACGAGCAGTACTTC. It is translated as CASSISVNPTAGEYEQYF.

The chain recombines TRBV19 with TRBJ2-3; D is unresolved. CDR1 and CDR2 (germline): LNHDA, SQIVND (reference sequence). V shed 5 bases and J shed 5 bases, with 14 bases lying between them. There are 14 residues in the CDR3. The CDR3 DNA sequence: TGTGCCAGTAGTTTCAATTCATTCCGAGATACGCAGTATTTT. Amino acid sequence: CASSFNSFRDTQYF.

This chain joins TRBV27 and TRBJ2-5, with D perhaps TRBD2 (7 bases). In germline, CDR1 is MNHEY, CDR2 SMNVEV (reference sequence). The CDR3 length is 14 residues. V was shortened by 3 bases and J by 5 bases, with 13 bases between the two germline ends. For the CDR3, the DNA is TGTGCCAGCAGTTTTGGGAGGGGGTTTGAGACCCAGTACTTC. It yields the protein CASSFGRGFETQYF.